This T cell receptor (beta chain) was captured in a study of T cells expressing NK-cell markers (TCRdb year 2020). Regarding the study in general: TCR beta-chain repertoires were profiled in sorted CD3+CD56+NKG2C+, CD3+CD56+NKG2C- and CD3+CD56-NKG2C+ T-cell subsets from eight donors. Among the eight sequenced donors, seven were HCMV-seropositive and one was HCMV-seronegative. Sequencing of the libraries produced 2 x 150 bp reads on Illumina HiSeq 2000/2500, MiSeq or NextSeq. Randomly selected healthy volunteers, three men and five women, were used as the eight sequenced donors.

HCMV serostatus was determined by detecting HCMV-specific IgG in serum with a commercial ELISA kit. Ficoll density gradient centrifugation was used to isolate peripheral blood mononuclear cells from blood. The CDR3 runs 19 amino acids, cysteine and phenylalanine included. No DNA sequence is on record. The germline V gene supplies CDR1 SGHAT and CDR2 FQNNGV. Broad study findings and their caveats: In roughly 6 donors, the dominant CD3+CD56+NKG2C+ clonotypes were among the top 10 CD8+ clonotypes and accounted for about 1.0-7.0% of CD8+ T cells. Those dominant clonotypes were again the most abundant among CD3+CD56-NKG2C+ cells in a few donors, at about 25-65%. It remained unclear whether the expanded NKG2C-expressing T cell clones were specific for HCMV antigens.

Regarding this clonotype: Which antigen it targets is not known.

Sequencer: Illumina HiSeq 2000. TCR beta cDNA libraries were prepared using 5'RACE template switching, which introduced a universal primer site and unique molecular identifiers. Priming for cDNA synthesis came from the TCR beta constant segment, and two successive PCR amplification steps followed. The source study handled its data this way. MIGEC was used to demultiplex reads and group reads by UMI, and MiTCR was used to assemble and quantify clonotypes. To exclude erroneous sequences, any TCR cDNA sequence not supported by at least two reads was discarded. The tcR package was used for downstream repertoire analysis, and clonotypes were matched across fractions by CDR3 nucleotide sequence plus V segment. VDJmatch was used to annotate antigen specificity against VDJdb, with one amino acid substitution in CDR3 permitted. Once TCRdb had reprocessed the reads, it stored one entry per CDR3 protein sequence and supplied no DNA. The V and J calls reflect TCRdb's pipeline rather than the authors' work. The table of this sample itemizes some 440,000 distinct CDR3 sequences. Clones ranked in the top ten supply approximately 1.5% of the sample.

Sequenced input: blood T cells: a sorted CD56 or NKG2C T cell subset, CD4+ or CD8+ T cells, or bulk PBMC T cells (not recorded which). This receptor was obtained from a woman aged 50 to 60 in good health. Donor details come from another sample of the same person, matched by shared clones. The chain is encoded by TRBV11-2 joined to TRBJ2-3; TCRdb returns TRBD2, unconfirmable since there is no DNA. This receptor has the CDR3 CASSLGGPGASGSPDTQYF.